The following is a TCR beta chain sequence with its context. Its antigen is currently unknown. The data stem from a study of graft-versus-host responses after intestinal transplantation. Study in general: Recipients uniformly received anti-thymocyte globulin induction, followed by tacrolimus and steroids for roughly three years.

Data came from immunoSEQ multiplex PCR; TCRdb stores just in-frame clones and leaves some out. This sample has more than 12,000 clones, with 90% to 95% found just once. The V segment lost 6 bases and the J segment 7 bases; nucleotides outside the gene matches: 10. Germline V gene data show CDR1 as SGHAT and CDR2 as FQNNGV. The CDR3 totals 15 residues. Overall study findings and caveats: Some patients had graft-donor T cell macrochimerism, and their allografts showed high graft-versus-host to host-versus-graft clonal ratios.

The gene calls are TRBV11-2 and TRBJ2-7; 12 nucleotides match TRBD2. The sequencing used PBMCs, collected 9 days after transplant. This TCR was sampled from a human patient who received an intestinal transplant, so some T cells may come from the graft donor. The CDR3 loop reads CASSPPGLAGTEQYF. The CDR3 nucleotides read TGTGCCAGCAGTCCACCGGGACTAGCGGGTACAGAGCAGTACTTC.